The next 17 T cell receptor beta chains were all read from a single sample in a study of blood T cell repertoires in COVID-19. Assay: immunoSEQ multiplex PCR; the TCRdb copy retains only in-frame clones and omits some. The sample carries around 280,000 clones, roughly nine tenths recorded once. Sequenced input: peripheral blood. These receptors were collected from a woman between 25 and 40 years old with COVID-19, enrolled during active disease.

The chain employs TRBV3-1 (or the pseudogene TRBV3-2) and TRBJ2-5; 7 positions match TRBD2. CDR1 and CDR2 from the germline V gene are LGHDT and YNNKEL (reference sequence). There are 16 residues in the CDR3. V gave up 2 bases and J gave up 2 bases; unmatched junction bases: 8. For the CDR3, the DNA is TGTGCCAGCAGCCAATTAAGAGCGGGGCTTCAAGAGACCCAGTACTTC. Protein sequence: CASSQLRAGLQETQYF.

The chain is built from TRBV5-5 and TRBJ2-1, with D uncertain. CDR1 and CDR2 from the germline V gene are SGHKS and YYEKEE (reference sequence). This CDR3 region has 14 residues. Trimming removed 6 bases at V and 9 bases at J, with 19 bases between. CDR3 sequence reads: CASNPSPSGREQFF. CDR3 bases: TGTGCCAGCAACCCGAGCCCGTCGGGTCGTGAGCAGTTCTTC.

The gene calls are TRBV7-6 and TRBJ2-1; D might be TRBD1 (6 bases). The germline V and J ends were trimmed by 5 bases and 10 bases, with 15 bases remaining between them. This CDR3 region has 13 residues. Germline CDR1 and CDR2: SGHVS and FNYEAQ. CDR3 sequence reads: CASSVTGPDEQFF. The CDR3, as DNA: TGTGCCAGCAGCGTAACAGGGCCGGACGAGCAGTTCTTC.

The rearrangement links TRBV19 to TRBJ1-1, with 8 bases that match TRBD1. Germline CDR1 and CDR2: LNHDA and SQIVND (reference sequence). J was trimmed by 3 bases and V by 9 bases; bases with no gene match: 12. The CDR3 sequence is 15 residues long. CDR3 DNA: TGTGCCAGGCAGGGACAGGCCGGAGCGGACACTGAAGCTTTCTTT. Protein: CARQGQAGADTEAFF. Looking up the rest from reference TRBV19 and TRBJ1-1 gives the full variable domain: DGGITQSPKYLFRKEGQNVTLSCEQNLNHDAMYWYRQDPGQGLRLIYYSQIVNDFQKGDIAEGYSVSREKKESFPLTVTSAQKNPTAFYLCARQGQAGADTEAFFGQGTRLTVV.

The V call is TRBV6-5, the J call TRBJ1-1; 9 nucleotides match TRBD1. Germline V gene lookup returns CDR1 MNHEY and CDR2 SVGAGI. The J segment lost 2 bases and the V segment lost 10 bases, leaving 5 bases of the junction unmatched. The CDR3 is 13 residues long. The CDR3 loop reads CAIKGQGNTEAFF. CDR3 in DNA: TGTGCCATCAAGGGACAGGGAAACACTGAAGCTTTCTTT.

The gene calls are TRBV5-1 and TRBJ2-3; 8 positions agree with TRBD2. J lost 2 bases, V lost 0 bases, and 5 bases had no gene match. This CDR3 spans 16 amino acids. Germline CDR1 and CDR2: SGHRS and YFSETQ. The CDR3 region is CASSLERAGVTDTQYF. CDR3 nucleotides: TGCGCCAGCAGCTTGGAACGAGCGGGGGTCACAGATACGCAGTATTTT.

The rearrangement links TRBV29-1 to TRBJ2-7; 7 positions agree with TRBD2. V was pared by 4 bases and J by 6 bases, with 12 bases of the junction left unmatched. Germline-derived CDR1 and CDR2 are SQVTM and ANQGSEA. The CDR3 has 14 residues. CDR3 loop: CSVGEGAGLGEQYF. For the CDR3, the DNA is TGCAGCGTTGGGGAGGGAGCAGGCCTTGGCGAGCAGTACTTC.

The rearrangement uses TRBV2 and TRBJ1-2; D remains ambiguous. Trimming left V 8 bases short and J 7 bases short, with 20 bases between. In germline, CDR1 is SNHLY, CDR2 FYNNEI. This CDR3 has 14 residues. For the CDR3, the DNA is TGTGCCAGCCAACTTGAGAGGGCCGGTAGTGGCTACACCTTC. Translated: CASQLERAGSGYTF.

The chain employs TRBV5-1 and TRBJ2-1; possibly TRBD1 for D (6 bases). There are 14 residues in the CDR3. Germline V lookup: CDR1 SGHRS, CDR2 YFSETQ. Trimming removed 4 bases from V and 0 bases from J, with 8 bases in between. As DNA, the CDR3 is TGCGCCAGCAGCACGACAGGCTCCTACAATGAGCAGTTCTTC. This translates into CASSTTGSYNEQFF.

The rearrangement uses TRBV7-8 and TRBJ2-5; possibly TRBD2 for D (7 bases). Germline CDR1 reads SGHVS; CDR2 reads FQNEAQ. V was clipped by 11 bases and J by 2 bases, with 15 bases between them. The CDR3 loop spans 13 amino acids. CDR3 sequence: CAGGAQGQETQYF. The CDR3 nucleotides read TGTGCCGGGGGGGCTCAGGGGCAAGAGACCCAGTACTTC.

The J gene is TRBJ1-6, the V gene TRBV19, with 7 nucleotides matching TRBD1. Germline CDR1 is LNHDA and CDR2 is SQIVND (reference sequence). The trim removed 8 bases at V and 7 bases at J, leaving 8 bases unmatched. This CDR3 is 14 amino acids long. For the CDR3, the DNA is TGTGCCAGTGAACAGGGGTCTGGAAATTCACCCCTCCACTTT. As protein: CASEQGSGNSPLHF.

This clone was picked up a small number of times. The chain is built from TRBV4-1 and TRBJ1-1; 7 bases line up with TRBD1. The length of the CDR3 is 15 residues. Germline CDR1 and CDR2: MGHRA and YSYEKL. V was pared by 4 bases and J by 5 bases, with 10 bases of the junction left unmatched. The CDR3, as DNA: TGCGCCAGCAGCCCATTTACAGGGGCGGGAACTGAAGCTTTCTTT. Protein sequence: CASSPFTGAGTEAFF.

V gene TRBV5-5 combines with J gene TRBJ2-7; D perhaps matches TRBD1 (6 bases). Trimming left V 4 bases short and J 2 bases short, with 16 bases between. CDR1 and CDR2 from the germline V gene are SGHKS and YYEKEE (reference sequence). The CDR3 runs to 15 residues. CDR3 nucleotides: TGTGCCAGCAGCCACGGGACACGAAGTACCTACGAGCAGTACTTC. It encodes CASSHGTRSTYEQYF.

The V gene is TRBV6-2 or TRBV6-3, the J gene TRBJ1-1, with 9 bases that match TRBD1. This CDR3 comprises 16 residues. The ends lost 0 bases at V and 5 bases at J; junction bases unmatched: 7. Germline-derived CDR1 and CDR2 are MNHEY and SVGEGT. This chain's CDR3 is CASSYSKDRGGTEAFF. The CDR3 region has the DNA TGTGCCAGCAGTTACTCGAAGGACAGGGGTGGTACTGAAGCTTTCTTT.

The J gene is TRBJ2-1, the V gene TRBV4-1; 9 positions agree with TRBD1. Losses at the gene ends were 4 bases for V and 8 bases for J; bases not matched to a gene: 9. Per germline, CDR1 MGHRA and CDR2 YSYEKL. The CDR3 is made up of 15 amino acids. The CDR3 is CASSPQGQGYHEQFF. CDR3 nucleotides: TGCGCCAGCAGCCCCCAAGGACAGGGGTATCATGAGCAGTTCTTC.

The J gene is TRBJ1-3, the V gene TRBV28, with no clear D. Germline loops: CDR1 MDHEN, CDR2 SYDVKM. The CDR3 is made up of 15 amino acids. V was pared by 1 base and J by 1 base, with 8 bases between. The CDR3 loop is CASSLLRISGNTIYF. The CDR3 DNA reads as TGTGCCAGCAGTTTATTGCGAATATCTGGAAACACCATATATTTT.

J is TRBJ2-2 and V is TRBV14; perhaps TRBD2 as D (5 bases). V was cut by 4 bases and J by 0 bases, with 9 bases left in between. CDR1 and CDR2 from the germline V gene are SGHDN and FVKESK. This CDR3 comprises 15 residues. The CDR3 nucleotides are TGTGCCAGCAGCCCCTGGGAGACGAACACCGGGGAGCTGTTTTTT. Translating gives CASSPWETNTGELFF.